The entry that follows covers one T cell receptor (beta chain) sequence. Its antigen is still unknown. There are 13 residues in the CDR3. Germline V gene lookup returns CDR1 MNHEY and CDR2 SMNVEV (reference sequence). The V and J ends lost 4 bases and 10 bases respectively, with 11 bases between them. The PCR made use of 60 Vbeta and 13 Jbeta primers. Using immunoSEQ multiplex PCR, the repertoire was profiled, and TCRdb retains in-frame clones only, with some absent. The sample contains approximately 69,000 clones, about 78% of which appear only once. The data stem from a study of cytomegalovirus exposure and HLA in healthy donors. Whole-study results and caveats: In the analysis, some V segments, TRBV6-2 and TRBV6-3 included, were excluded as indistinguishable. TCR sequences were mostly rare, though some public TCRs occurred in many donors. DRB1 had the most TCR associations and HLA-C the fewest, a later analysis found, with rates varying by HLA locus.

The source material was PBMCs. The chain links TRBV27 to TRBJ1-6; no definite D call. The receptor was isolated from a young man in good health and CMV-seronegative. The CDR3 is CASSSTVRSPLHF. In DNA, the CDR3 is TGTGCCAGCAGTTCAACAGTCAGGTCACCCCTCCACTTT.